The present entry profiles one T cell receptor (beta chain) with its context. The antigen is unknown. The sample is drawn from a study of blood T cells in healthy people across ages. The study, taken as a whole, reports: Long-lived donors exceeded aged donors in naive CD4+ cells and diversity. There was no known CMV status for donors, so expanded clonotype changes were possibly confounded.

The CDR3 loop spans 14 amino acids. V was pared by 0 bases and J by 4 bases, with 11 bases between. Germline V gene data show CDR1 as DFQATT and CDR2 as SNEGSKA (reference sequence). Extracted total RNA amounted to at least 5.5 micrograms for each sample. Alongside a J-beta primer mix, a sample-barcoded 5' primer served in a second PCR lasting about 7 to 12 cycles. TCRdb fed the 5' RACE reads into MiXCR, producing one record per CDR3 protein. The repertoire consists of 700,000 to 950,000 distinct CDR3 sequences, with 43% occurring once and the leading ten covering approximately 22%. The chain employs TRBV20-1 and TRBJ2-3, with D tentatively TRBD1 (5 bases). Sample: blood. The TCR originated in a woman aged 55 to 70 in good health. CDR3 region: CSARDHQGPDTQYF. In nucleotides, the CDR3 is TGCAGTGCTAGAGATCACCAGGGTCCAGATACGCAGTATTTT.